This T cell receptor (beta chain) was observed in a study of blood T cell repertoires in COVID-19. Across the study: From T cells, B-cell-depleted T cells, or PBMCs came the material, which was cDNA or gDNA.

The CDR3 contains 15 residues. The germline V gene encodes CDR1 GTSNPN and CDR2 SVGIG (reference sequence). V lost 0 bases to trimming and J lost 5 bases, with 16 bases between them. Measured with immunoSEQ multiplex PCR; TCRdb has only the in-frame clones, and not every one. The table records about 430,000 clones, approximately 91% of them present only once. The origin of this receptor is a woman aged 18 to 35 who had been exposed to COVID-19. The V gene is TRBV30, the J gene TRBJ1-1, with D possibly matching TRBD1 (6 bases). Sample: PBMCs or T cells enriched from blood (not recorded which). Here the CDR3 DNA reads TGTGCCTGGAGTGTAGGGTTCGGGGGGCAAACTGAAGCTTTCTTT. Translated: CAWSVGFGGQTEAFF.